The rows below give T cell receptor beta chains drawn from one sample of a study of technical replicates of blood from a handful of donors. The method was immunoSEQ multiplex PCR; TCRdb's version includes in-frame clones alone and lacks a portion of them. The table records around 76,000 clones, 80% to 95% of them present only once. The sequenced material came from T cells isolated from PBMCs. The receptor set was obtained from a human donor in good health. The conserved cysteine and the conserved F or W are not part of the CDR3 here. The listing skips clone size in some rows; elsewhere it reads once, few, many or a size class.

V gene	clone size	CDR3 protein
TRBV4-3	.	ASSQAGLVNEQF
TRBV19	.	ASSWSREVNEQF
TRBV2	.	ASSEAPGAGYT
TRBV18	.	ASPSPGQGATGELF
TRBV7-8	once	ASSLGGWGFMNTEAF
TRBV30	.	AWSSGTGIYEQY
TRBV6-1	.	ASSSQGDETQY
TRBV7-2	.	ASSFGLNTEAF
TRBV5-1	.	ASTLGGSLYEQY
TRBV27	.	ASSLGASGGYT
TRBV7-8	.	ASSERNIQY
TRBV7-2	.	ASSFSGSSTDTQY
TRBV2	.	ASRTGHTTGQPQH
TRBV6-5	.	ASAGLAGGNEQY
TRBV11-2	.	ASSLESLAGGRNEQY
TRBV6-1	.	ASSDNWGRAGGYT
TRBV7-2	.	ASSLMTGSSYNEQF
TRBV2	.	ASSGGTAPYEQY
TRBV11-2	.	ASSWGTAEETQY
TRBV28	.	ASSLGTSGYEQY
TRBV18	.	ASSPPRTGNTEAF
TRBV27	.	ASKSGNYGYT
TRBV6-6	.	ASSYARSSYEQY
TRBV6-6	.	ASKGIQETQY
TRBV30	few	AWSSSGNTEAF
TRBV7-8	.	ASSPRRGKYGYT
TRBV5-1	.	ASSLAGSSYNEQF
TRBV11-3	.	ASSSYTGGVNEKLF
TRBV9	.	ASSLGTGGIDGYT
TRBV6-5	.	ASSRLVRVQETQY
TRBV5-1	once	ASSYGTSTDTQY
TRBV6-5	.	ASNKLAGVPDTQY
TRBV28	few	AIQGNTEAF
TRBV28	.	ASYLSGRPYNEQF
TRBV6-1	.	ASSGDNRSEKLF
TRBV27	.	ASSLSGGVGNTIY
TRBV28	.	ASRTGTVGDEAF
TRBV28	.	ASSSLDREIGNTIY
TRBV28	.	ASRSQIEAF
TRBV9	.	ASSTTVNTEAF
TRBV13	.	ASSLRGGDNEKLF
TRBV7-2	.	ASGRDGLNQPQH
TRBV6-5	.	ASTEGQTGYEQY
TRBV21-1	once	ASSKGGHSNQPQH
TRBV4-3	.	ASSSSGTAYQETQY
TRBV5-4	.	ASSLGTAGGYGYT
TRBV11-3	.	ASSLRTGYPDTQY
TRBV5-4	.	ASSWGQFPSQETQY
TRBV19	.	ASSPQGLLGNEQF
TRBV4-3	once	ASSEGLFGLQNIQY
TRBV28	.	ASSLSVLRGRSKETQY
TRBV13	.	ASSLTLGVRGSNQPQH
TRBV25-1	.	ASSPTGGGEKLF